This T cell receptor beta chain was sequenced in a study of identical twins. The study, taken as a whole, reports: Model-predicted out-of-frame TCR alpha sharing fell below observed values in monozygotic twins. The study found weaker excess twin sharing in beta out-of-frame sequences. The analysis was cross-sectional rather than longitudinal within donors. Out-of-frame alpha sequences shared by twins were enriched for low generation probability.

In the case of this clonotype: Its antigen remains unidentified.

MiXCR, run by TCRdb on the 5' RACE reads, gives a single entry per CDR3 protein. The table records roughly 700,000 distinct CDR3 sequences, roughly 8% of them present only once. Germline lookup yields CDR1 SGHRS and CDR2 YFSETQ. This CDR3 has 16 amino acids. Trimming at V came to 4 bases and at J to 4 bases, leaving 5 bases not matched to a gene. The same data also contributed to another study, on yellow fever vaccine responses in identical twins.

This sequence was found in a woman aged 18 to 35 in good health. V gene TRBV5-1 combines with J gene TRBJ2-2; the match to TRBD2 covers 12 bases. The sequenced sample was PBMCs. The CDR3 bases are TGCGCCAGCAGCCTACCGGGACTAGCGGGCACCGGGGAGCTGTTTTTT. Its protein is CASSLPGLAGTGELFF.